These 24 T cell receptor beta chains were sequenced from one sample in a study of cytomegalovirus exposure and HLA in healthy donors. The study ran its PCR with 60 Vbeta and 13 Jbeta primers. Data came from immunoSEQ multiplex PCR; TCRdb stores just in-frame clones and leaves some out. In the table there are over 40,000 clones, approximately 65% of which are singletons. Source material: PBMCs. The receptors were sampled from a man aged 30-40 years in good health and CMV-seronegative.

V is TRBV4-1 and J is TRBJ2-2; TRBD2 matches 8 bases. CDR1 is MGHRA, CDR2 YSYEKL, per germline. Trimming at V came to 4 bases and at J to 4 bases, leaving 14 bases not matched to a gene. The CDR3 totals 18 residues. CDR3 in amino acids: CASSRRHGRESATGELFF. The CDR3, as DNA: TGCGCCAGCAGCCGACGTCACGGGAGGGAGTCGGCCACCGGGGAGCTGTTTTTT.

CDR3 coding DNA: TGTGCCACGCGCCCCTTTACAGGGAATCAGCCCCAGCATTTT. It encodes CATRPFTGNQPQHF. V and J are TRBV19 and TRBJ1-5, with D perhaps TRBD1 (6 bases). The CDR3 length is 14 residues. Germline V gene sequence: CDR1 LNHDA, CDR2 SQIVND (reference sequence). V was trimmed by 10 bases and J by 4 bases, leaving 17 bases between them.

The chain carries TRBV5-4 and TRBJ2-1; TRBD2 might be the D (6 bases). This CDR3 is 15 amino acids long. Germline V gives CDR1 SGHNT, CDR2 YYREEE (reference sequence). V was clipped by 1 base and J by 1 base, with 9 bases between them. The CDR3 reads CASSLRAGSYNEQFF. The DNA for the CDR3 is TGTGCCAGCAGCTTGCGGGCGGGATCCTACAATGAGCAGTTCTTC.

The CDR3 sequence: CASSLAGTYNEQFF. The CDR3 coding sequence is TGTGCCAGCAGCTTAGCGGGAACCTACAATGAGCAGTTCTTC. The rearrangement joins TRBV11-2 to TRBJ2-1, with D tentatively TRBD2 (5 bases). Trimming left V 1 base short and J 2 bases short, with 6 bases between. The CDR3 has 14 amino acids. The germline V gene has CDR1 SGHAT and CDR2 FQNNGV.

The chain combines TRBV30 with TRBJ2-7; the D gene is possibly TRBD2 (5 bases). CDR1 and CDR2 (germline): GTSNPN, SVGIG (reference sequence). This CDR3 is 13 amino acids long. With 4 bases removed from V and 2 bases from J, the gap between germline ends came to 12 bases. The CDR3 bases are TGTGCCTGGATTGGACGGAGGACCTACGAGCAGTACTTC. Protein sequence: CAWIGRRTYEQYF.

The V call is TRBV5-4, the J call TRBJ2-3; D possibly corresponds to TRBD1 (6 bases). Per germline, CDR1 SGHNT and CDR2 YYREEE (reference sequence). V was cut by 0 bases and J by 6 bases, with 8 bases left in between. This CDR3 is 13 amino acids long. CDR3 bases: TGTGCCAGCAGCTTGGAGGGGGTGGATACGCAGTATTTT. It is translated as CASSLEGVDTQYF.

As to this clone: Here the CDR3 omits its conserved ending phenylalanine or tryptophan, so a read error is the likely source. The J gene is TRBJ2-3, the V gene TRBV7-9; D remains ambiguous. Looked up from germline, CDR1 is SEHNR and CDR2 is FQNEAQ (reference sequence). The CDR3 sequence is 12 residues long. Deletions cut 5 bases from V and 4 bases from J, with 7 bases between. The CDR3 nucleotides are TGTGCCAGCAGCCCACAGTCAGATACGCAGTATGTT. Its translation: CASSPQSDTQYV.

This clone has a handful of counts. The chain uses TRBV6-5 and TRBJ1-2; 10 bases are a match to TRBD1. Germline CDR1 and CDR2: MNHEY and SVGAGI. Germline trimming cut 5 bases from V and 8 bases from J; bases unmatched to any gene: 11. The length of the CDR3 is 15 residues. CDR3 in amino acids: CASSTRPGQGRGYTF. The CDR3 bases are TGTGCCAGCAGTACACGTCCGGGACAGGGGCGCGGCTACACCTTC.

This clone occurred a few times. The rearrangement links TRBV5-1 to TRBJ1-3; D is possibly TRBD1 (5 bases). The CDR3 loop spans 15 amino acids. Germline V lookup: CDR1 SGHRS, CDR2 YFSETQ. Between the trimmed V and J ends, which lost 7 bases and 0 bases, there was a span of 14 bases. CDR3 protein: CASRGDGSSGNTIYF. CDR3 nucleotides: TGCGCCAGCCGGGGGGACGGGAGCTCTGGAAACACCATATATTTT. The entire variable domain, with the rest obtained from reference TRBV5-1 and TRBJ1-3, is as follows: KAGVTQTPRYLIKTRGQQVTLSCSPISGHRSVSWYQQTPGQGLQFLFEYFSETQRNKGNFPGRFSGRQFSNSRSEMNVSTLELGDSALYLCASRGDGSSGNTIYFGEGSWLTVV.

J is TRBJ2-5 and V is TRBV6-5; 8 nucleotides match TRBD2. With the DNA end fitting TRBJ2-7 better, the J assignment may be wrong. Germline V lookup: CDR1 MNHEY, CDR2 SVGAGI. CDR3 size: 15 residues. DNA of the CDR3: TGTGCCAGCAGTTACTCGCGGGAGGCCGTCTACGAGCAGTACTTC. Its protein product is CASSYSREAVYEQYF.

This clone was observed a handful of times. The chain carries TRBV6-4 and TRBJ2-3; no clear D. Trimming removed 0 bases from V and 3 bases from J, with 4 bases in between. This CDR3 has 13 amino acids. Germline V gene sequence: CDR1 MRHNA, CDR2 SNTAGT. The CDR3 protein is CASSDSATDTQYF. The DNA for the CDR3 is TGTGCCAGCAGTGACTCCGCGACAGATACGCAGTATTTT.

The CDR3 DNA is TGTGCCAGTAGTATGTTCCGAGAAGCTGGAAACACCATATATTTT. Amino acid sequence: CASSMFREAGNTIYF. J is TRBJ1-3 and V is TRBV19; no reliable D call. The CDR3 is 15 residues long. The ends were cut back, 3 bases at V and 2 bases at J, with 11 bases in the middle. Germline values: CDR1 LNHDA, CDR2 SQIVND (reference sequence).

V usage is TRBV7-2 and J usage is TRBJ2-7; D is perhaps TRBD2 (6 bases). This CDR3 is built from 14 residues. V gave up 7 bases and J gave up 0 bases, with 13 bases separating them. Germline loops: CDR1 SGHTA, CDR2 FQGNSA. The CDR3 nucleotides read TGTGCCAGCACCCCCCAACTAGCCTCCTACGAGCAGTACTTC. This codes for CASTPQLASYEQYF.

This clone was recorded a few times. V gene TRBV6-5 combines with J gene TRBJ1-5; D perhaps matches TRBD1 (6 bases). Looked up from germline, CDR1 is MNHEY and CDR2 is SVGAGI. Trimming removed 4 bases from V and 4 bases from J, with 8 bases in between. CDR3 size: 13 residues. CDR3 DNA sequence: TGTGCCAGCAGTTCAGGGGCTAATCAGCCCCAGCATTTT. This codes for CASSSGANQPQHF.

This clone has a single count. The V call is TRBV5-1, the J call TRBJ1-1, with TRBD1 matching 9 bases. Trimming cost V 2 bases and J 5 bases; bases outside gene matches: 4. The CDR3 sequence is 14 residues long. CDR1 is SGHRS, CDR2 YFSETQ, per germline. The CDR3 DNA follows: TGCGCCAGCAGCTTAGCGGACAGGGGTACTGAAGCTTTCTTT. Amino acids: CASSLADRGTEAFF.

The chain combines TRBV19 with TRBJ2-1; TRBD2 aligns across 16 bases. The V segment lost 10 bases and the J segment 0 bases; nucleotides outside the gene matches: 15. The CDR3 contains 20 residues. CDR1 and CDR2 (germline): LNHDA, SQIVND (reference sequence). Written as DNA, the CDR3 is TGTGCCACCTCCCAACGGGGGACTAGCGGGAGGGTTTCCTCCTACAATGAGCAGTTCTTC. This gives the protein CATSQRGTSGRVSSYNEQFF.

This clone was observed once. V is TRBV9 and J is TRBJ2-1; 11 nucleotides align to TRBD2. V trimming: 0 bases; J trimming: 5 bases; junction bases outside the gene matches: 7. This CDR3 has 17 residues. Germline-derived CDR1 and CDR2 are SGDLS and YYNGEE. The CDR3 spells CASSVAGLAVTDNEQFF. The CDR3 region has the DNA TGTGCCAGCAGCGTAGCGGGACTAGCGGTTACAGACAATGAGCAGTTCTTC.

CDR3 DNA: TGTGCCAGCAGTTACTCGGGTCTAGCGGGAGGCTACGAGCAGTACTTC. Translated, it gives CASSYSGLAGGYEQYF. The chain carries TRBV6-5 and TRBJ2-7; 11 bases are a match to TRBD2. The V segment lost 0 bases and the J segment 3 bases; nucleotides outside the gene matches: 4. Germline lookup yields CDR1 MNHEY and CDR2 SVGAGI. This CDR3 region has 16 residues.

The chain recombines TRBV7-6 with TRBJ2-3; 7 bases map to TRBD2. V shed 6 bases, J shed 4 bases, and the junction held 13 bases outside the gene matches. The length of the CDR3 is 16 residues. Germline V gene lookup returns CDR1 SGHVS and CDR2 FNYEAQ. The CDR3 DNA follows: TGTGCCAGCAGTCACCCTGGGGGGGACGACCCAGATACGCAGTATTTT. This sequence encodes CASSHPGGDDPDTQYF.

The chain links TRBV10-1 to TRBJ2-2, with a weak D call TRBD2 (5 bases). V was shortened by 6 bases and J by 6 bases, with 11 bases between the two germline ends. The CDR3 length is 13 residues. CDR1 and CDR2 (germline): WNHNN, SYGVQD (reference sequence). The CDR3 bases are TGCGCCAGCAGCCCCACTAGATCCGGGGAGCTGTTTTTT. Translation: CASSPTRSGELFF.

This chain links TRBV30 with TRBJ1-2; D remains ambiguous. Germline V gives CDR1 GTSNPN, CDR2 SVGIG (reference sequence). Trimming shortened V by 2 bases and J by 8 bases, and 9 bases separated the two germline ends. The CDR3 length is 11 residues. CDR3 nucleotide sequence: TGTGCCTGGAGTCTGGCGGCCGGCTACACCTTC. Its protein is CAWSLAAGYTF.

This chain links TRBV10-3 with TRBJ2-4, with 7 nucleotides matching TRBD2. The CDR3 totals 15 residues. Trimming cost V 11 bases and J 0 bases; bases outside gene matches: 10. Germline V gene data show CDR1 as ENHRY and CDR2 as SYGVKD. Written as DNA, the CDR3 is TGTGCCTCTTCGGCTAGCGGACCAGCCAAAAACATTCAGTACTTC. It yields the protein CASSASGPAKNIQYF.

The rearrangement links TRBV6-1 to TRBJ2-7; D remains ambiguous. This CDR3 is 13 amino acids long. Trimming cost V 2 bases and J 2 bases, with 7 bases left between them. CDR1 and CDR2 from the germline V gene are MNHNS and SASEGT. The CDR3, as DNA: TGTGCCAGCAGTGAATTACACCCCTACGAGCAGTACTTC. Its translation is CASSELHPYEQYF.

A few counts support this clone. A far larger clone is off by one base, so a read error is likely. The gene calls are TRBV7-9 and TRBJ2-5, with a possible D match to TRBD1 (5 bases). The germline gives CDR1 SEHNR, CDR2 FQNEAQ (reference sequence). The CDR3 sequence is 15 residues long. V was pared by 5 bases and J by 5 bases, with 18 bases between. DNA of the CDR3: TGTGCCAGCAGCATAAAGCCAGGGTACCGGGAGACCCAGTACTTC. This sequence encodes CASSIKPGYRETQYF.